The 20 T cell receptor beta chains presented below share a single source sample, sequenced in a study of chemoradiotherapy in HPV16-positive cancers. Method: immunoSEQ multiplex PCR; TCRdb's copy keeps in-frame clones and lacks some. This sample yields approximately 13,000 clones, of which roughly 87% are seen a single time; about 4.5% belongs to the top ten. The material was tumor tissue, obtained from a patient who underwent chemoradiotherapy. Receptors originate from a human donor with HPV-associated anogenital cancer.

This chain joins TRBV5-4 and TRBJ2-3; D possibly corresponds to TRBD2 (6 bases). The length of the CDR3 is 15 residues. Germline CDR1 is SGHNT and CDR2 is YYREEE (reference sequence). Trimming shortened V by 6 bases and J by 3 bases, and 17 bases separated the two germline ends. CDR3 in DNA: TGTGCCAGCACGGAGCCCGGGACTTGGACAGATACGCAGTATTTT. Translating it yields CASTEPGTWTDTQYF.

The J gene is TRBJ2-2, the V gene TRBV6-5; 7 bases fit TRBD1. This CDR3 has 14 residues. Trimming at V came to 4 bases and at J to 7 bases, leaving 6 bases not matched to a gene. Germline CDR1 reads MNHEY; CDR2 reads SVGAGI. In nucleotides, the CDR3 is TGTGCCAGCAGTTCGGGACAGCACAACGGGGAGCTGTTTTTT. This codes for CASSSGQHNGELFF.

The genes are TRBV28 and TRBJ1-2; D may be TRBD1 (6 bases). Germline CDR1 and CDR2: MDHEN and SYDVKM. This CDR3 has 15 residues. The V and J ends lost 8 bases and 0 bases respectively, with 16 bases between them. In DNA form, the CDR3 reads TGTGCCAGCCAACCCACAGGGATAGCTAACTATGGCTACACCTTC. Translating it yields CASQPTGIANYGYTF.

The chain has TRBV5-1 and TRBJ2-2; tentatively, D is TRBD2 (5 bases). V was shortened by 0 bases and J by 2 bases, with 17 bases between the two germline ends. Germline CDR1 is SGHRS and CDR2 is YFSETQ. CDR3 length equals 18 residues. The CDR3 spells CASSLGPLGSANTGELFF. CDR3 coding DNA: TGCGCCAGCAGCTTGGGCCCTTTGGGTAGCGCCAACACCGGGGAGCTGTTTTTT.

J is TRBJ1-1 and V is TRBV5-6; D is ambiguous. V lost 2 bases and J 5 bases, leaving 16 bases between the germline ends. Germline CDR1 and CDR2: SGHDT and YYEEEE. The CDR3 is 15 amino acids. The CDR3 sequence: CASSFGTGLGTEAFF. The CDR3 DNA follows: TGTGCCAGCAGCTTCGGTACGGGTCTAGGGACTGAAGCTTTCTTT.

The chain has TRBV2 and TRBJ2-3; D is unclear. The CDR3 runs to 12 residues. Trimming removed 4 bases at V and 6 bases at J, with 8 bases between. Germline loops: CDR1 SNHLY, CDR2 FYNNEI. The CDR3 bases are TGTGCCAGCAGTGGTGCAGCGGATACGCAGTATTTT. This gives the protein CASSGAADTQYF. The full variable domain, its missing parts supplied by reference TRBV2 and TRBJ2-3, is EPEVTQTPSHQVTQMGQEVILRCVPISNHLYFYWYRQILGQKVEFLVSFYNNEISEKSEIFDDQFSVERPDGSNFTLKIRSTKLEDSAMYFCASSGAADTQYFGPGTRLTVL.

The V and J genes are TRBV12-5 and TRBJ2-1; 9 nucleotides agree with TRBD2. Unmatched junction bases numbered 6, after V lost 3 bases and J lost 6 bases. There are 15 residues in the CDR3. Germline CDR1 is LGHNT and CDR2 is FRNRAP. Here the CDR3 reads CASGLGREGANEQFF. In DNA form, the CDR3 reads TGTGCTAGTGGTTTAGGGCGGGAGGGGGCCAATGAGCAGTTCTTC.

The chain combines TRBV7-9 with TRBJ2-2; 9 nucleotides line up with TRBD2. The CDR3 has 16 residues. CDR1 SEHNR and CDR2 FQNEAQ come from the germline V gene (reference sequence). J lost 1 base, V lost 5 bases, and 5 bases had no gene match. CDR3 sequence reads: CASSLRLAENTGELFF. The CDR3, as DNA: TGTGCCAGCAGCCTGCGACTAGCGGAGAACACCGGGGAGCTGTTTTTT.

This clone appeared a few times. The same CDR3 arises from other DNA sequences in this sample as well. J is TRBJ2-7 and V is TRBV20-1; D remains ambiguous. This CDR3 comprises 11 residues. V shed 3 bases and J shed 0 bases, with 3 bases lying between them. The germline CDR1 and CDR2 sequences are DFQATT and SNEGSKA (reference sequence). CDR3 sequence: CSARGSYEQYF. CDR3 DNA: TGCAGTGCTAGGGGCTCCTACGAGCAGTACTTC.

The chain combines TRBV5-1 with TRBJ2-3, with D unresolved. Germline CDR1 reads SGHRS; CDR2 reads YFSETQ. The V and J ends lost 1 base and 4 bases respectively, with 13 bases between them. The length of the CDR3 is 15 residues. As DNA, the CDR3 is TGCGCCAGCAGCTTGATGTCGGGCCCGGCAGATACGCAGTATTTT. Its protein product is CASSLMSGPADTQYF.

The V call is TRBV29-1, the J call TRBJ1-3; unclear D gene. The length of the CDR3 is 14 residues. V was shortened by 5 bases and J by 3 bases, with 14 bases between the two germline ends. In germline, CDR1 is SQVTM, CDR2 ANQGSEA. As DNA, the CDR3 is TGCAGCGTTAGCTCTGGGGAGGATGGAAACACCATATATTTT. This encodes CSVSSGEDGNTIYF. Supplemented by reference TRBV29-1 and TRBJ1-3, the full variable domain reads SAVISQKPSRDICQRGTSLTIQCQVDSQVTMMFWYRQQPGQSLTLIATANQGSEATYESGFVIDKFPISRPNLTFSTLTVSNMSPEDSSIYLCSVSSGEDGNTIYFGEGSWLTVV.

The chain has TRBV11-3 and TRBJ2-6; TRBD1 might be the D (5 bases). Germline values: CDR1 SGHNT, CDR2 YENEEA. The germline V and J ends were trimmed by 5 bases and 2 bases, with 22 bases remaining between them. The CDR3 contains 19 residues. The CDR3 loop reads CASSPPTGAGSTGANVLTF. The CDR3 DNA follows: TGTGCCAGCAGCCCCCCCACAGGCGCAGGGTCCACTGGGGCCAACGTCCTGACTTTC.

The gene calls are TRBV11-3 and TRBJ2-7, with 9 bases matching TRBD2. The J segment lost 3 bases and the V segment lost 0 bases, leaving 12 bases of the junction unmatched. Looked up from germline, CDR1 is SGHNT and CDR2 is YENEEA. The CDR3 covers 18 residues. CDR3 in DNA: TGTGCCAGCAGCTTAGAGTCTAGCGGGAACCATGTAGTCTACGAGCAGTACTTC. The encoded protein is CASSLESSGNHVVYEQYF. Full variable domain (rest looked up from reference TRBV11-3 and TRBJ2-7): EAGVVQSPRYKIIEKKQPVAFWCNPISGHNTLYWYLQNLGQGPELLIRYENEEAVDDSQLPKDRFSAERLKGVDSTLKIQPAELGDSAVYLCASSLESSGNHVVYEQYFGPGTRLTVT.

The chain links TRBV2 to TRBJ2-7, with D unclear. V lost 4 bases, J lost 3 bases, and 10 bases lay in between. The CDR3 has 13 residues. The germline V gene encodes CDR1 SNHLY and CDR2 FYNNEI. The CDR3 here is CASSGQGLYEQYF. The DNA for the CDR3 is TGTGCCAGCAGTGGACAAGGTCTCTACGAGCAGTACTTC.

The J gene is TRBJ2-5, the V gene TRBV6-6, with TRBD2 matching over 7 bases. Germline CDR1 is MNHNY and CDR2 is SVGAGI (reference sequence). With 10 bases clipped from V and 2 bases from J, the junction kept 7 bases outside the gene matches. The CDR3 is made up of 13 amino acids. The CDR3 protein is CAIGASGQETQYF. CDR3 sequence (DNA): TGTGCCATAGGGGCTAGCGGACAAGAGACCCAGTACTTC.

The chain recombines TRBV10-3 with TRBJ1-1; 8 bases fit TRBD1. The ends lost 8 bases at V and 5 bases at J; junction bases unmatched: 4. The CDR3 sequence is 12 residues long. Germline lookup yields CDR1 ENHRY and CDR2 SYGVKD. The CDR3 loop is CAISGQGTEAFF. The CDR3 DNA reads TGTGCCATCTCCGGACAGGGAACTGAAGCTTTCTTT.

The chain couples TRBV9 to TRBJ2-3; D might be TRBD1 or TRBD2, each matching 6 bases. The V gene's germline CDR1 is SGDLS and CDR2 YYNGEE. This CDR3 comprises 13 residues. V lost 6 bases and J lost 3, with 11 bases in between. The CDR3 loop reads CASTGGGTDTQYF. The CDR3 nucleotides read TGTGCCAGCACCGGGGGCGGTACAGATACGCAGTATTTT.

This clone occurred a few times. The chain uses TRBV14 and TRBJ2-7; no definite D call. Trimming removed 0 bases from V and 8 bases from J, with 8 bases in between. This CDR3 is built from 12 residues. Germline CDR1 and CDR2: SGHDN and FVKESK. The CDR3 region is CASSQDKVKQYF. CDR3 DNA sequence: TGTGCCAGCAGCCAAGATAAGGTCAAGCAGTACTTC.

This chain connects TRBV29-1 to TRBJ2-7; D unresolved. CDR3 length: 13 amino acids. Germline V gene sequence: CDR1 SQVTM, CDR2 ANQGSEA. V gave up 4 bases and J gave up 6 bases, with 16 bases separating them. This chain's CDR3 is CSVGEPPSLEQYF. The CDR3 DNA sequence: TGCAGCGTTGGGGAACCCCCCTCCCTCGAGCAGTACTTC.

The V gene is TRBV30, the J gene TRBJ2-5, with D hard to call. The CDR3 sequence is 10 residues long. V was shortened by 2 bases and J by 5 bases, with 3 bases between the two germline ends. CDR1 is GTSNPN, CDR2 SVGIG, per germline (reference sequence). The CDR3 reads CAWSRETQYF. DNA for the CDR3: TGTGCCTGGAGTAGGGAGACCCAGTACTTC.